The rows below give T cell receptor beta chains drawn from one sample of a study of follicular helper T cells after annual influenza vaccination. Measured with immunoSEQ multiplex PCR; TCRdb has only the in-frame clones, and not every one. This sample has roughly 7,000 clones; over 70% occur once, and the top ten carry 1.5% to 2%. The sample in question was CXCR5+ CD38- circulating T follicular helper cells from blood, obtained 7 days after influenza vaccination. The receptors here all came from an adult who received the influenza vaccine. The CDR3 runs from the conserved cysteine through the conserved F or W. The order of the fields is J gene, D gene, clone size, V gene, CDR3 DNA, CDR3 protein. D genes are given only for firm matches. The size entry is marked missing in some rows and otherwise reads once, few, many or a size class.

>TRBJ2-3|TRBD2|-|TRBV27
TGTGCCAGCAGGGCTAAGCGGGGGCGCACAGATACGCAGTATTTT
CASRAKRGRTDTQYF
>TRBJ2-6|TRBD1|-|TRBV11-2
TGTGCCAGCAGCTCCCTCGGACAGGGTTTTTCCGGGGCCAACGTCCTGACTTTC
CASSSLGQGFSGANVLTF
>TRBJ2-7|TRBD2|few|TRBV2
TGTGCCAGCACCCTAGCGGGAGTGGAAGGCCACGAGCAGTACTTC
CASTLAGVEGHEQYF
>TRBJ2-3|TRBD2|-|TRBV10-3
TGTGCCATCAGCCCCGGACTAGCGGGAGATACGCAGTATTTT
CAISPGLAGDTQYF
>TRBJ2-2|-|once|TRBV11-1
TGTGCCAGCAGCCTGCAGGGGCACACCGGGGAGCTGTTTTTT
CASSLQGHTGELFF
>TRBJ2-7|-|-|TRBV5-5
TGTGCCAGCAGCTTGGCGAATTACGAGCAGTACTTC
CASSLANYEQYF
>TRBJ1-1|-|-|TRBV2
TGTGCCAGCAGTCCCAGGAGGATGAACACTGAAGCTTTCTTT
CASSPRRMNTEAFF
>TRBJ1-5|-|-|TRBV10-3
TGTGCCATCAGTGAGTCATCCAGGGGCGAGGGGCCCCAGCATTTT
CAISESSRGEGPQHF
>TRBJ1-1|-|-|TRBV7-3
TGTGCCAGCAGCCCTGGGGGGTCGAACACTGAAGCTTTCTTT
CASSPGGSNTEAFF
>TRBJ2-5|TRBD2|-|TRBV5-1
TGCGCCAGCACTCGACTAGCGGGAGGGAGGGAAGAGACCCAGTACTTC
CASTRLAGGREETQYF
>TRBJ1-5|-|once|TRBV27
TGTGCCAGCAGTTTAAGACCTAACAATCAGCCCCAGCATTTT
CASSLRPNNQPQHF
>TRBJ1-2|TRBD1|-|TRBV6-5
TGTGCCAGCAGTCGAAATCCGGGACAGGGCTATGGCTACACCTTC
CASSRNPGQGYGYTF
>TRBJ1-2|-|-|TRBV28
TGTGCCAGCAGCGGGGGTTATACGGGGGCGCTTGGCTACACCTTC
CASSGGYTGALGYTF
>TRBJ2-1|-|-|TRBV5-1
TGCGCCAGCACCGCCGACAATGAGCAGTTCTTC
CASTADNEQFF
>TRBJ2-7|-|once|TRBV28
TGTGCCAGCAGTTTACCCGTTCGGGAGCAGTACTTC
CASSLPVREQYF
>TRBJ2-7|TRBD2|-|TRBV15
TGTGCCACCAGCATGGGCGGGAGGGCCTCCGCGGAGCAGTACTTC
CATSMGGRASAEQYF
>TRBJ2-5|-|-|TRBV6-6
TGTGCCAGCAAGGAGGGAGTAGGGGAGACCCAGTACTTC
CASKEGVGETQYF
>TRBJ1-2|TRBD1|-|TRBV28
TGTGCCAGCAGTCTCCCCCCCAGACAGGGAGAAAGGTATGGCTACACCTTC
CASSLPPRQGERYGYTF
>TRBJ1-1|-|-|TRBV14
TGTGCCAGCAGCCAAATAGACAGTCTAATGAACACTGAAGCTTTCTTT
CASSQIDSLMNTEAFF
>TRBJ2-5|-|-|TRBV15
TGTGCCACCAGCAGACCCAGTACGCTGCAAGAGACCCAGTACTTC
CATSRPSTLQETQYF
>TRBJ2-6|-|-|TRBV5-4
TGTGCCAGCACCCTGGGGGGTTCTGGGGCCAACGTCCTGACTTTC
CASTLGGSGANVLTF
>TRBJ2-2|TRBD1|-|TRBV7-9
TGTGCCAGCAGCTTAGACGGACAGGCGTCGAACACCGGGGAGCTGTTTTTT
CASSLDGQASNTGELFF
>TRBJ1-1|-|-|TRBV11-2
TGTGCCAGCAGCTTAATCTTGGTGGGGAGCACTGAAGCTTTCTTT
CASSLILVGSTEAFF
>TRBJ2-5|TRBD2|-|TRBV29-1
TGCAGCCGGGGGGAGGGCCCAGTCCCAGTCCAAGAGACCCAGTACTTC
CSRGEGPVPVQETQYF
>TRBJ2-6|-|-|TRBV15
TGTGCCACCAGCAGACCTTCGCCCTCTGGGGCCAACGTCCTGACTTTC
CATSRPSPSGANVLTF
>TRBJ1-2|-|-|TRBV11-2
TGTGCCAGCAGCTCCGGGGGGCGATGGGATGGCTACACCTTC
CASSSGGRWDGYTF
>TRBJ2-7|TRBD2|-|TRBV6-6
TGTGCCAGCAGTTACGAGCGGGGAACCTACGAGCAGTACTTC
CASSYERGTYEQYF
>TRBJ2-1|TRBD2|-|TRBV27
TGTGCCAGCCGTTATAGCGGGAGAATTGGCGATGAGCAGTTCTTC
CASRYSGRIGDEQFF
>TRBJ1-3|-|-|TRBV6-5
TGTGCCAGCAGCCCCAACGGAGACTCTGGAAACACCATATATTTT
CASSPNGDSGNTIYF
>TRBJ2-7|-|-|TRBV5-1
TGCGCCAGCAGCTCCAGCTACGAGCAGTACTTC
CASSSSYEQYF
>TRBJ2-2|-|once|TRBV19
TGTGCCAGTAGTACCCCAAGTACCGGGAGTACCGGGGAGCTGTTTTTT
CASSTPSTGSTGELFF
>TRBJ2-3|-|-|TRBV7-3
TGTGCCAGCAGCGCCCCCCCCACAGATACGCAGTATTTT
CASSAPPTDTQYF
>TRBJ1-1|-|-|TRBV18
TGTGCCAGCTCACCGTCTAACGGGGGGCTAGCTGAAGCTTTCTTT
CASSPSNGGLAEAFF
>TRBJ1-5|TRBD1|once|TRBV28
TGTGCCAGCAGTTTTAGGGACAGGGTTACTGACAATCAGCCCCAGCATTTT
CASSFRDRVTDNQPQHF
>TRBJ1-1|TRBD1|-|TRBV18
TGTGCCAGCTCACCACCGGGACAGTACCAGAACACTGAAGCTTTCTTT
CASSPPGQYQNTEAFF
>TRBJ2-7|-|-|TRBV18
TGTGCCAGCTCACCGACCTACGGCGGTAACGAGCAGTACTTC
CASSPTYGGNEQYF
>TRBJ1-4|-|-|TRBV18
TGTGCCAGCTCCCGGTCGATGTCAGGGTGGGAAAAACTGTTTTTT
CASSRSMSGWEKLFF
>TRBJ2-2|-|-|TRBV2
TGTGCCAGCAGCTCCTGGGCCGGGGAGCTGTTTTTT
CASSSWAGELFF
>TRBJ2-1|-|-|TRBV30
TGTGCCTGGAGTGTAGGAGGGGGGGAACGCTCCTACAATGAGCAGTTCTTC
CAWSVGGGERSYNEQFF
>TRBJ1-2|TRBD1|-|TRBV6-5
TGTGCCAGCAGTTCCCAACCGGGACAGGCCTATGGCTACACCTTC
CASSSQPGQAYGYTF
>TRBJ2-7|-|-|TRBV10-1
TGCGCCAGCAGTGAGGGGAGAACTACGGTGCAGTACTTC
CASSEGRTTVQYF
>TRBJ1-1|-|once|TRBV6-1
TGTGCCAGCAGTGAACAAGGGCGCACTGAAGCTTTCTTT
CASSEQGRTEAFF
>TRBJ1-1|-|once|TRBV6-1
TGTGCCAGCAGTGGACAGTTTAACACTGAAGCTTTCTTT
CASSGQFNTEAFF
>TRBJ1-3|-|-|TRBV18
TGTGCCAGCTCACCAGGCTCTGGAAACACCATATATTTT
CASSPGSGNTIYF
>TRBJ2-5|-|-|TRBV10-3
TGTGCCATCAGTGGGACTTCGTACCAAGAGACCCAGTACTTC
CAISGTSYQETQYF
>TRBJ1-5|TRBD1|few|TRBV27
TGTGCCAGCAGTGACTTCAGGGGGCAGCCCCAGCATTTT
CASSDFRGQPQHF
>TRBJ1-5|-|few|TRBV27
TGTGCCAGCAGTTTATCCTTCAGACAGCCCCAGCATTTT
CASSLSFRQPQHF
>TRBJ1-3|-|-|TRBV27
TGTGCCAGCGGACCTTTAGGTTACACTGGAAACACCATATATTTT
CASGPLGYTGNTIYF
>TRBJ1-1|TRBD1|-|TRBV28
TGTGCCAGCAGTTTCCGGACAGGGATGAACACTGAAGCTTTCTTT
CASSFRTGMNTEAFF